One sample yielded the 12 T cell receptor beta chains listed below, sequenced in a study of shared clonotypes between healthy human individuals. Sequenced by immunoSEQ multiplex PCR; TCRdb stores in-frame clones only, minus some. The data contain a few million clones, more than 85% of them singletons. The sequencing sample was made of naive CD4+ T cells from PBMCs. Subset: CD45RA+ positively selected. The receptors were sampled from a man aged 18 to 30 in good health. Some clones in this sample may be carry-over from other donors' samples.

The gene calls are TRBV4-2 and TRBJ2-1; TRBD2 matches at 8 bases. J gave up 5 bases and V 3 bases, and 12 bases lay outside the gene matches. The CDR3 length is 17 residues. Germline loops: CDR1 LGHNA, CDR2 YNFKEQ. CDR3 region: CASSQRPSGSLHNEQFF. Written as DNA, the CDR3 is TGTGCCAGCAGCCAGAGGCCCAGCGGGAGTCTACACAATGAGCAGTTCTTC.

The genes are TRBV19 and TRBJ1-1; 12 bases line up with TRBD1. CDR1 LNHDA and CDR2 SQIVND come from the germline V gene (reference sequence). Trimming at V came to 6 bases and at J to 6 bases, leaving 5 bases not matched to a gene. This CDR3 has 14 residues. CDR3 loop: CASSRDRGRSEAFF. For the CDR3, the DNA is TGTGCCAGTAGCCGGGACAGGGGGCGGTCTGAAGCTTTCTTT.

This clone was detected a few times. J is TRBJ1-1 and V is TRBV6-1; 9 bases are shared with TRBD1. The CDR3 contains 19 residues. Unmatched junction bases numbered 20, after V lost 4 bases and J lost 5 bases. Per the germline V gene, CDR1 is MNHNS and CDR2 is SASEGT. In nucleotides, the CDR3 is TGTGCCAGCAGTGTTTCGGACAGGGGAGGGTATTTTGAGCGAACTGAAGCTTTCTTT. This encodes CASSVSDRGGYFERTEAFF.

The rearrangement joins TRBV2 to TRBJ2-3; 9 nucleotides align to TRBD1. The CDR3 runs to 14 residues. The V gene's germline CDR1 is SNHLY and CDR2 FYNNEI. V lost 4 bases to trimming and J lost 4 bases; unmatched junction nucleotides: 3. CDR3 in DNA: TGTGCCAGCAGTGCTAACAGGGGGCCAGATACGCAGTATTTT. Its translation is CASSANRGPDTQYF. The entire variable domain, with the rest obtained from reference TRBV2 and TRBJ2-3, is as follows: EPEVTQTPSHQVTQMGQEVILRCVPISNHLYFYWYRQILGQKVEFLVSFYNNEISEKSEIFDDQFSVERPDGSNFTLKIRSTKLEDSAMYFCASSANRGPDTQYFGPGTRLTVL.

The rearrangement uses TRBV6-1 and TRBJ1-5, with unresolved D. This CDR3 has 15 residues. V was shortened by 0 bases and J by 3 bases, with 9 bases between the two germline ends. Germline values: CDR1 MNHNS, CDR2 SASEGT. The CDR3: CASSEAQFYNQPQHF. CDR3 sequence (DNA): TGTGCCAGCAGTGAAGCACAGTTTTACAATCAGCCCCAGCATTTT.

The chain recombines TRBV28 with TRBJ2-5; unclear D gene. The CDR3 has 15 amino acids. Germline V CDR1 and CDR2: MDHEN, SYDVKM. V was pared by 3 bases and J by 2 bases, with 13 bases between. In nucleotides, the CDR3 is TGTGCCAGCAGTTTCCCTCCCGGTAGACAAGAGACCCAGTACTTC. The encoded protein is CASSFPPGRQETQYF. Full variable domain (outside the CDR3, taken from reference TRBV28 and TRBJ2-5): DVKVTQSSRYLVKRTGEKVFLECVQDMDHENMFWYRQDPGLGLRLIYFSYDVKMKEKGDIPEGYSVSREKKERFSLILESASTNQTSMYLCASSFPPGRQETQYFGPGTRLLVL.

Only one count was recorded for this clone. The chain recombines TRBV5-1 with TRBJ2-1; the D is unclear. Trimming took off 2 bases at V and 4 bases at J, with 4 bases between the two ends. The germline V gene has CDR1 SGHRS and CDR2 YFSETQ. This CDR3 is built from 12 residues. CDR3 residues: CASSFAYNEQFF. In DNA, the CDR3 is TGCGCCAGCAGCTTTGCGTACAATGAGCAGTTCTTC.

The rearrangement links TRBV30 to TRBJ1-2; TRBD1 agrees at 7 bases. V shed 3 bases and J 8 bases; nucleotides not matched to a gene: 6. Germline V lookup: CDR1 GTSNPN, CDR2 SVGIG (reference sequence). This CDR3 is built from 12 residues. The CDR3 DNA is TGTGCCTGGAGGTGGGACAGCTGGGGCTACACCTTC. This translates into CAWRWDSWGYTF.

The CDR3 DNA reads TGTGCCAGCAGTGATCGTACGGGCGGGAGGGGAACCGGGGAGCTGTTTTTT. This codes for CASSDRTGGRGTGELFF. The chain recombines TRBV2 with TRBJ2-2; 9 bases agree with TRBD2. V lost 3 bases to trimming and J lost 5 bases; unmatched junction nucleotides: 10. Germline V gene lookup returns CDR1 SNHLY and CDR2 FYNNEI. This CDR3 comprises 17 residues.

As DNA, the CDR3 is TGTGCCAGCATCTCCGGGGCCTGGGGCACCGGGGAGCTGTTTTTT. Its translation: CASISGAWGTGELFF. This sequence joins TRBV28 and TRBJ2-2, with D possibly being TRBD1 or TRBD2 (5 bases each). Trimming shortened V by 7 bases and J by 4 bases, and 16 bases separated the two germline ends. CDR1 is MDHEN and CDR2 is SYDVKM in the germline V gene. The CDR3 sequence is 15 residues long.

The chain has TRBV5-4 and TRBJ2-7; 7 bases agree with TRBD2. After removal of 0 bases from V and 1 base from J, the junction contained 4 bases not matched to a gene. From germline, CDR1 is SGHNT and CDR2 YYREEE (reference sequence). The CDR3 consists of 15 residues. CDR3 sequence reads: CASSLVGGGSYEQYF. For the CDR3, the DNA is TGTGCCAGCAGCTTGGTTGGCGGGGGATCCTACGAGCAGTACTTC.

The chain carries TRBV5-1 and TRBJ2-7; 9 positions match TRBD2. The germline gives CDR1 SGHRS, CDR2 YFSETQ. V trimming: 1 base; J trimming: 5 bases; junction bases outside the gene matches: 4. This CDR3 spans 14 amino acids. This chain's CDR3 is CASSLSGGRDEQYF. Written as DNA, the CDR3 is TGCGCCAGCAGCTTGAGTGGCGGGAGGGACGAGCAGTACTTC.